These 22 T cell receptor beta chains came from one sample sequenced in a study of blood T cells in healthy people across ages. A second PCR of 7 to 11 cycles used a sample-barcoded 5' primer and a J-beta primer mix. From the 5' RACE reads, TCRdb called clonotypes with MiXCR, one entry per CDR3 protein. Of approximately 940,000 distinct CDR3 sequences in the sample, roughly 52% were seen once. Sequencing was done on a sample of blood. The receptors here all came from a man aged 25 to 40 in good health.

This clonotype has only a few counts. The chain employs TRBV28 and TRBJ2-4; possibly TRBD2 for D (6 bases). Judging by the DNA end, TRBJ2-7 fits better; the J call may be wrong. The CDR3 has 14 residues. Germline values: CDR1 MDHEN, CDR2 SYDVKM. In DNA form, the CDR3 reads TGTGCCAGCAGTCCGGGACTGAAAGTTTACGAGCAGTACTTC. This encodes CASSPGLKVYEQYF.

The genes are TRBV9 and TRBJ2-7; tentatively, D is TRBD1 (6 bases). Germline CDR1 SGDLS, CDR2 YYNGEE. V was clipped by 3 bases and J by 6 bases, with 16 bases between them. The CDR3 extends over 14 amino acids. CDR3 in amino acids: CASSGGTTLGEQYF. CDR3 DNA sequence: TGTGCCAGCAGCGGGGGGACAACTCTGGGCGAGCAGTACTTC. Using reference TRBV9 and TRBJ2-7 for the parts outside the CDR3, the full variable domain is DSGVTQTPKHLITATGQRVTLRCSPRSGDLSVYWYQQSLDQGLQFLIQYYNGEERAKGNILERFSAQQFPDLHSELNLSSLELGDSALYFCASSGGTTLGEQYFGPGTRLTVT.

J is TRBJ2-5 and V is TRBV28; possibly TRBD2 for D (7 bases). The DNA end is a closer match to TRBJ2-7, so the J assignment may be wrong. Germline V gene data show CDR1 as MDHEN and CDR2 as SYDVKM. The CDR3 consists of 14 residues. The CDR3 DNA is TGTGCCAGTATAAGGGGGGGAAGCCTAACCGAGCAGTACTTC. Translating it yields CASIRGGSLTEQYF.

This clonotype came up a few times. The V gene is TRBV20-1, the J gene TRBJ1-5, with 11 bases fitting TRBD1. The germline CDR1 and CDR2 sequences are DFQATT and SNEGSKA (reference sequence). The V segment lost 6 bases and the J segment 0 bases; nucleotides outside the gene matches: 4. This CDR3 contains 15 residues. CDR3 in DNA: TGCAGTGCCGGGGGACAGGGGGATAGCAATCAGCCCCAGCATTTT. Translated: CSAGGQGDSNQPQHF.

A few counts support this clonotype. The chain has TRBV5-1 and TRBJ1-2; D might be TRBD1 (6 bases). V was trimmed by 4 bases and J by 0 bases, leaving 13 bases between them. Germline V gene data show CDR1 as SGHRS and CDR2 as YFSETQ. This CDR3 contains 15 residues. In DNA, the CDR3 is TGCGCCAGCAGCGAGGGGGACCAAGCTAACTATGGCTACACCTTC. Translation gives CASSEGDQANYGYTF.

The rearrangement joins TRBV29-1 to TRBJ2-5; 9 bases are a match to TRBD1. CDR3 length: 13 residues. With V trimmed by 7 bases and J by 4 bases, 7 bases remained unmatched. CDR1 and CDR2 from the germline V gene are SQVTM and ANQGSEA. The CDR3 DNA is TGCAGCGCAGAACAGGGGGCAGGAGAGACCCAGTACTTC. This codes for CSAEQGAGETQYF.

The rearrangement links TRBV14 to TRBJ2-7; 10 bases line up with TRBD1. Germline CDR1 is SGHDN and CDR2 is FVKESK. CDR3 size: 14 residues. The V segment lost 6 bases and the J segment 5 bases; nucleotides outside the gene matches: 7. The DNA for the CDR3 is TGTGCCAGCAGTCGGACAGGGGGTCTTAACGAGCAGTACTTC. Residues: CASSRTGGLNEQYF.

The V gene is TRBV29-1, the J gene TRBJ2-5; TRBD1 might be the D (6 bases). The ends were cut back, 5 bases at V and 3 bases at J, with 10 bases in the middle. Germline V gives CDR1 SQVTM, CDR2 ANQGSEA. The CDR3 spans 12 residues. The CDR3 is CSVHPGEETQYF. CDR3 nucleotides: TGCAGCGTTCACCCAGGGGAAGAGACCCAGTACTTC.

This chain uses TRBV7-2 with TRBJ1-5; D might be TRBD1 (5 bases). The V end was cut by 5 bases, the J end by 3 bases, with 14 bases between. Germline values: CDR1 SGHTA, CDR2 FQGNSA. CDR3 size: 15 residues. CDR3: CASSPERGPNQPQHF. In DNA, the CDR3 is TGTGCCAGCAGCCCCGAAAGGGGCCCCAATCAGCCCCAGCATTTT. The variable domain in full, with the rest retrieved from reference TRBV7-2 and TRBJ1-5, is GAGVSQSPSNKVTEKGKDVELRCDPISGHTALYWYRQSLGQGLEFLIYFQGNSAPDKSGLPSDRFSAERTGGSVSTLTIQRTQQEDSAVYLCASSPERGPNQPQHFGDGTRLSIL.

This clonotype was picked up many times. One end of the junction does not line up with germline, which may come from a read error. The chain is built from TRBV7-9 and TRBJ2-5; 7 bases line up with TRBD1. The CDR3 sequence is 13 residues long. Per germline, CDR1 SEHNR and CDR2 FQNEAQ (reference sequence). CDR3 protein: CASSWTGQETQYF. The CDR3 DNA reads as TGCGCCAGCAGCTGGACAGGCCAAGAGACCCAGTACTTC.

This chain uses TRBV12-3 or TRBV12-4 with TRBJ1-4; D is perhaps TRBD1 (6 bases). V was shortened by 6 bases and J by 8 bases, with 16 bases between the two germline ends. The length of the CDR3 is 14 residues. The CDR3 DNA reads TGTGCCAGCAGGACGGACAGTCAACGGGAAAAACTGTTTTTT. As protein: CASRTDSQREKLFF.

The chain carries TRBV5-6 and TRBJ2-5, with 7 nucleotides matching TRBD2. This CDR3 comprises 15 residues. V shed 0 bases and J 4 bases; nucleotides not matched to a gene: 6. Germline CDR1 reads SGHDT; CDR2 reads YYEEEE. The CDR3 reads CASSLAPTGGETQYF. The CDR3 bases are TGTGCCAGCAGCTTGGCCCCCACGGGGGGAGAGACCCAGTACTTC.

The genes are TRBV4-1 and TRBJ2-3; no clear D. This CDR3 is 15 amino acids long. Trimming took 1 base from V and 2 from J, leaving 10 bases between them. Germline-derived CDR1 and CDR2 are MGHRA and YSYEKL. CDR3 loop: CASSQVAPNTDTQYF. The CDR3 DNA reads TGCGCCAGCAGCCAAGTCGCACCCAACACAGATACGCAGTATTTT.

The V gene is TRBV28, the J gene TRBJ2-3; D remains unclear. Germline CDR1 reads MDHEN; CDR2 reads SYDVKM. This CDR3 region has 12 residues. Between the trimmed V and J ends, which lost 6 bases and 6 bases, there was a span of 10 bases. CDR3 coding DNA: TGTGCCAGCAGCGAAACGGCGGATACGCAGTATTTT. Translating it yields CASSETADTQYF.

This clonotype was seen a handful of times. This chain uses TRBV25-1 with TRBJ1-6; D remains unclear. The V gene's germline CDR1 is MGHDK and CDR2 SYGVNS. This CDR3 region has 14 residues. Trimming removed 5 bases at V and 7 bases at J, with 12 bases between. In DNA form, the CDR3 reads TGTGCCAGCAGTTCTTTCGGCAGAAATTCACCCCTCCACTTT. This gives the protein CASSSFGRNSPLHF.

This clonotype was seen only a few times. J is TRBJ2-3 and V is TRBV6-8; the match to TRBD1 covers 8 bases. V lost 6 bases and J lost 9; bases outside the gene matches: 14. CDR1 and CDR2 from the germline V gene are MNHGY and SAAAGT. This CDR3 comprises 15 residues. CDR3 sequence reads: CASRRQGRSWVTQYF. The DNA for the CDR3 is TGTGCCAGCAGGCGACAGGGGCGCTCATGGGTGACGCAGTATTTT.

The J gene is TRBJ2-7, the V gene TRBV4-2; unclear D gene. V lost 0 bases, J lost 2 bases, and 14 bases lay in between. Germline V CDR1 and CDR2: LGHNA, YNFKEQ. This CDR3 contains 16 residues. This chain's CDR3 is CASSQDKTAKPYEQYF. CDR3 bases: TGTGCCAGCAGCCAAGATAAGACTGCCAAGCCCTACGAGCAGTACTTC.

V gene TRBV27 combines with J gene TRBJ1-4, with D maybe TRBD1 (6 bases). Germline V gives CDR1 MNHEY, CDR2 SMNVEV (reference sequence). V gave up 4 bases and J gave up 0 bases, with 12 bases separating them. The CDR3 is 16 residues long. This CDR3 reads CASSSDGGPTNEKLFF. The CDR3 DNA reads TGTGCCAGCAGTTCAGACGGGGGGCCAACTAATGAAAAACTGTTTTTT.

The chain is built from TRBV30 and TRBJ2-5; a weak D match, TRBD1 (6 bases). The end of the DNA is better explained by TRBJ2-7, so the J call may be wrong. Germline V gene data show CDR1 as GTSNPN and CDR2 as SVGIG (reference sequence). The CDR3 extends over 14 amino acids. The CDR3 is CAWSVGQGSNEQYF. For the CDR3, the DNA is TGTGCCTGGAGTGTAGGGCAGGGGTCCAACGAGCAGTACTTC.

This clonotype came up once. This chain uses TRBV13 with TRBJ2-1; D possibly matches TRBD1 or TRBD2 (5 bases each). The V end was cut by 7 bases, the J end by 10 bases, with 14 bases between. This CDR3 spans 12 amino acids. In germline, CDR1 is PRHDT, CDR2 FYEKMQ (reference sequence). Written as DNA, the CDR3 is TGTGCCAGCAAGAGGGGTTTGGGCGAGCAGTTCTTC. This sequence encodes CASKRGLGEQFF.

The V and J genes are TRBV5-1 and TRBJ1-1; D call uncertain. Per the germline V gene, CDR1 is SGHRS and CDR2 is YFSETQ. V was shortened by 1 base and J by 4 bases, with 11 bases between the two germline ends. The CDR3 length is 14 residues. Here the CDR3 reads CASSLMWVRTEAFF. As DNA, the CDR3 is TGCGCCAGCAGCTTGATGTGGGTTCGCACTGAAGCTTTCTTT.

This clonotype was found a few times. V and J are TRBV20-1 and TRBJ2-7; D remains unclear. CDR3 size: 15 residues. The V and J ends lost 6 bases and 2 bases respectively, with 20 bases between them. In germline, CDR1 is DFQATT, CDR2 SNEGSKA (reference sequence). The CDR3 protein is CSAIHPLGIAYEQYF. CDR3 nucleotide sequence: TGCAGTGCCATCCACCCTTTAGGGATCGCCTACGAGCAGTACTTC.